The 13 T cell receptor beta chains presented below share a single source sample, sequenced in a study of a mutant IDH1 vaccine in newly diagnosed glioma. Assay used: immunoSEQ multiplex PCR; TCRdb lists only in-frame clones, some missing. There are about 43,000 clones in the sample; approximately 84% occur only once, and 2% to 3% lies in the top ten. These TCRs' antigens remain unknown. Stated time point: week 23, last vaccination. Topical imiquimod accompanied each vaccine dose, which consisted of 300 ug of mutant IDH1 20-mer peptide. The sequencing here drew on PBMCs, taken from a glioma patient whose treatment included an IDH1 peptide vaccine. The receptors shown here come from a woman aged 18-29 years with glioma. Some clones in this sample may be carry-over from other donors' samples.

This clone was detected only once. This chain connects TRBV2 to TRBJ1-3; D possibly corresponds to TRBD1 (6 bases). Trimming stripped 6 bases from V and 2 bases from J, with 11 bases between. The germline gives CDR1 SNHLY, CDR2 FYNNEI. This CDR3 contains 14 residues. The DNA of the CDR3 is TGTGCCAGCAGGTCAGGGGTGGCTGGAAACACCATATATTTT. Protein product: CASRSGVAGNTIYF.

This sequence joins TRBV6-4 and TRBJ1-3; D gene unclear. The ends were cut back, 1 base at V and 0 bases at J, with 7 bases in the middle. The germline CDR1 and CDR2 sequences are MRHNA and SNTAGT. The CDR3 sequence is 15 residues long. CDR3 sequence reads: CASSDLWLSGNTIYF. CDR3 sequence (DNA): TGTGCCAGCAGTGACTTATGGCTCTCTGGAAACACCATATATTTT.

This chain links TRBV2 with TRBJ2-7; D possibly corresponds to TRBD1 (6 bases). CDR1 and CDR2 (germline): SNHLY, FYNNEI. The CDR3 length is 14 residues. Trimming took 8 bases from V and 0 from J, leaving 14 bases between them. The chain's CDR3 is CASSRQVVSYEQYF. The DNA of the CDR3 is TGTGCCAGCTCGAGACAGGTGGTCTCCTACGAGCAGTACTTC.

This chain uses TRBV28 with TRBJ2-3; 7 bases line up with TRBD1. CDR3 length: 16 amino acids. Germline V CDR1 and CDR2: MDHEN, SYDVKM. V gave up 2 bases and J gave up 2 bases; unmatched junction bases: 7. The DNA for the CDR3 is TGTGCCAGCAGTTTAAAGACAGGGACCCTCACAGATACGCAGTATTTT. This sequence encodes CASSLKTGTLTDTQYF.

The chain combines TRBV5-1 with TRBJ2-3; D is undetermined. V lost 2 bases, J lost 2 bases, and 15 bases lay in between. The CDR3 has 16 residues. Germline loops: CDR1 SGHRS, CDR2 YFSETQ. CDR3 sequence: CASSFNGKSNTDTQYF. The CDR3 DNA sequence: TGCGCCAGCAGCTTTAATGGGAAAAGCAACACAGATACGCAGTATTTT. The full variable domain, completed using reference TRBV5-1 and TRBJ2-3, is KAGVTQTPRYLIKTRGQQVTLSCSPISGHRSVSWYQQTPGQGLQFLFEYFSETQRNKGNFPGRFSGRQFSNSRSEMNVSTLELGDSALYLCASSFNGKSNTDTQYFGPGTRLTVL.

The rearrangement links TRBV5-1 to TRBJ2-3, with D maybe TRBD2 (5 bases). V gave up 0 bases and J gave up 3 bases, with 8 bases separating them. Germline loops: CDR1 SGHRS, CDR2 YFSETQ. The CDR3 extends over 14 amino acids. CDR3: CASSLGLATDTQYF. Written as DNA, the CDR3 is TGCGCCAGCAGCTTGGGGCTAGCAACAGATACGCAGTATTTT.

The gene calls are TRBV4-3 and TRBJ2-7; D is undetermined. The germline gives CDR1 LGHNA, CDR2 YSLEER. The CDR3 is made up of 15 amino acids. The ends were cut back, 0 bases at V and 4 bases at J, with 13 bases in the middle. The CDR3 coding sequence is TGCGCCAGCAGCCAAGAGGAGATAGGAGTTTACGAGCAGTACTTC. Translation gives CASSQEEIGVYEQYF.

The chain combines TRBV27 with TRBJ2-2; no clear D. From germline, CDR1 is MNHEY and CDR2 SMNVEV (reference sequence). The CDR3 consists of 14 residues. V lost 0 bases to trimming and J lost 6 bases, with 8 bases between them. CDR3 DNA sequence: TGTGCCAGCAGTTTATCAGGGTCCCCCGGGGAGCTGTTTTTT. Its protein is CASSLSGSPGELFF.

The genes are TRBV7-9 and TRBJ2-2; 8 bases are shared with TRBD2. There are 14 residues in the CDR3. From germline, CDR1 is SEHNR and CDR2 FQNEAQ (reference sequence). The V segment lost 5 bases and the J segment 5 bases; nucleotides outside the gene matches: 4. CDR3: CASSAGGGTGELFF. The CDR3 bases are TGTGCCAGCAGCGCGGGAGGAGGGACCGGGGAGCTGTTTTTT.

V usage is TRBV11-2 and J usage is TRBJ2-7; a weak D match, TRBD2 (6 bases). The length of the CDR3 is 14 residues. CDR1 is SGHAT and CDR2 is FQNNGV in the germline V gene. V lost 1 base and J lost 3, with 10 bases in between. CDR3 loop: CASSLAGENYEQYF. Written as DNA, the CDR3 is TGTGCCAGCAGCTTAGCGGGAGAGAACTACGAGCAGTACTTC.

This chain links TRBV12-5 with TRBJ2-1; 11 nucleotides agree with TRBD2. Trimming took 1 base from V and 0 from J; bases not matched to a gene: 8. The CDR3 extends over 19 amino acids. CDR1 is LGHNT and CDR2 is FRNRAP in the germline V gene. CDR3 DNA: TGTGCTAGTGGTTTGGCCTTAGCGGGAGGGCTTCGCTCCTACAATGAGCAGTTCTTC. Amino acid sequence: CASGLALAGGLRSYNEQFF.

In DNA form, the CDR3 reads TGTGCCAGCAGCGTCGAGGGAGGGCCGCAAGAGCAGTACTTC. Translated, it gives CASSVEGGPQEQYF. This chain connects TRBV11-1 to TRBJ2-7; TRBD2 aligns across 7 bases. Trimming cost V 5 bases and J 7 bases; bases outside gene matches: 11. This CDR3 region has 14 residues. CDR1 is SGHAT and CDR2 is FQDESV in the germline V gene (reference sequence).

This chain connects TRBV27 to TRBJ1-2; 8 bases match TRBD1. The J segment lost 4 bases and the V segment lost 4 bases, leaving 8 bases of the junction unmatched. The CDR3 covers 15 residues. The germline V gene encodes CDR1 MNHEY and CDR2 SMNVEV (reference sequence). The CDR3 DNA sequence: TGTGCCAGCAGTTCATCGGACAGGGAGGGCTATGGCTACACCTTC. It yields the protein CASSSSDREGYGYTF.